Sequencing of this T cell receptor (beta chain) was carried out in a study of CD8+ T cells in alopecia areata. This clone was seen once. Trimming left V 5 bases short and J 6 bases short, with 8 bases between. Germline-derived CDR1 and CDR2 are SQVTM and ANQGSEA. There are 11 residues in the CDR3. Specified treatment: oral pan-JAK inhibitor, 5-10 mg twice daily. cDNA reverse transcribed from extracted RNA served as the sequencing template. Sequencing used immunoSEQ multiplex PCR; TCRdb keeps in-frame clones, though not all of them. The sample lists 100,000 to 150,000 clones, approximately 59% occurring once.

The gene calls are TRBV29-1 and TRBJ2-1, with D unresolved. This clonotype was obtained from a human donor with alopecia areata. The specimen was CD8+ T cells sorted from blood, collected at week 4, from a patient treated with tofacitinib. The CDR3 is CSVLWGNEQFF. The CDR3 DNA reads TGCAGCGTTTTATGGGGCAATGAGCAGTTCTTC.